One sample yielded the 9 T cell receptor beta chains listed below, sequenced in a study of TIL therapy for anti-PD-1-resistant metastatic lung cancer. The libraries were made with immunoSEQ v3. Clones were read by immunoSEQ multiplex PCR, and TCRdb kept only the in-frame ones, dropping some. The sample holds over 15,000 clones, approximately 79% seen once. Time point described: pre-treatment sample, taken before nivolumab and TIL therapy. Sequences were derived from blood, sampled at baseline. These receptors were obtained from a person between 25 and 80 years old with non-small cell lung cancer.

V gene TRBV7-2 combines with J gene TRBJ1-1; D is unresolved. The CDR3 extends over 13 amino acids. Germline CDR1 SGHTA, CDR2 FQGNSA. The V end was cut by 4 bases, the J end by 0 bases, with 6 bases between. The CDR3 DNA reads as TGTGCCAGCAGCTACTGGATGAACACTGAAGCTTTCTTT. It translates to CASSYWMNTEAFF.

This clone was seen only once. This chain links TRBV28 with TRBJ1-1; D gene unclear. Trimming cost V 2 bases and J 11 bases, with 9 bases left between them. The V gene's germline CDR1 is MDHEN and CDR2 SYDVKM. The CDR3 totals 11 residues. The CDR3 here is CASSLGDGAFF. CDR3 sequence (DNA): TGTGCCAGCAGTTTAGGGGATGGGGCTTTCTTT.

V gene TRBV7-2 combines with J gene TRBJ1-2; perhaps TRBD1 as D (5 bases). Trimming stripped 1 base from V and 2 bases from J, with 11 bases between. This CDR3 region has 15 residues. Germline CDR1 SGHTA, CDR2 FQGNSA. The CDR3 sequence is CASSLEVTANYGYTF. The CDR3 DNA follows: TGTGCCAGCAGCTTAGAGGTGACAGCCAACTATGGCTACACCTTC.

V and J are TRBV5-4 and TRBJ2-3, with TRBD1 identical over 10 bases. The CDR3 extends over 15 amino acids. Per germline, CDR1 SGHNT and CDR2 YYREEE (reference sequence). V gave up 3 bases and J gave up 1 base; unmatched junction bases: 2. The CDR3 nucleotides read TGTGCCAGCAGCTCCGGGACAGGGGGCACAGATACGCAGTATTTT. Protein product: CASSSGTGGTDTQYF.

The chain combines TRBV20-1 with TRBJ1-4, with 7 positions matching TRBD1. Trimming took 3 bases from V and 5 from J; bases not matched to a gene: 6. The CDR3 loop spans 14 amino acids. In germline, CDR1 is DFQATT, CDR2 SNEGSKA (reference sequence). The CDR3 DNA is TGCAGTGCTAGTGACAGGGTATACAATGAAAAACTGTTTTTT. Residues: CSASDRVYNEKLFF.

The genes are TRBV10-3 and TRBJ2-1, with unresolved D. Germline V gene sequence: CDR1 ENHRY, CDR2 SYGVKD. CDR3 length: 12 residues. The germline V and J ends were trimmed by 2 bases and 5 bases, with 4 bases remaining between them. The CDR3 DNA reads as TGTGCCATCAGTGAGGTGGACAATGAGCAGTTCTTC. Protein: CAISEVDNEQFF.

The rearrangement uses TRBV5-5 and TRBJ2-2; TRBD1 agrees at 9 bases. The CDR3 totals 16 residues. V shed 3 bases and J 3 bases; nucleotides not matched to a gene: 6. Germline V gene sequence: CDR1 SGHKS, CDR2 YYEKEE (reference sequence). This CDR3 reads CASSSPGQGDTGELFF. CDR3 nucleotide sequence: TGTGCCAGCAGCTCCCCGGGACAGGGAGACACCGGGGAGCTGTTTTTT.

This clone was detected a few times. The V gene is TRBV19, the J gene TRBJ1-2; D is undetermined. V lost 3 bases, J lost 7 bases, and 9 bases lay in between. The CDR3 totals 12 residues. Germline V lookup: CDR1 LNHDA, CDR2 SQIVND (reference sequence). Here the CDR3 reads CASSIGESGYTF. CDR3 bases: TGTGCCAGTAGTATTGGGGAATCTGGCTACACCTTC.

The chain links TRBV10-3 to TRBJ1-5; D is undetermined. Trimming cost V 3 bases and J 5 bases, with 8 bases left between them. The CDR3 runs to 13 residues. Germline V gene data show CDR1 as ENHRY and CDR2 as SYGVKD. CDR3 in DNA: TGTGCCATCAGTGACCGGGGAGATCAGCCCCAGCATTTT. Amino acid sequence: CAISDRGDQPQHF.